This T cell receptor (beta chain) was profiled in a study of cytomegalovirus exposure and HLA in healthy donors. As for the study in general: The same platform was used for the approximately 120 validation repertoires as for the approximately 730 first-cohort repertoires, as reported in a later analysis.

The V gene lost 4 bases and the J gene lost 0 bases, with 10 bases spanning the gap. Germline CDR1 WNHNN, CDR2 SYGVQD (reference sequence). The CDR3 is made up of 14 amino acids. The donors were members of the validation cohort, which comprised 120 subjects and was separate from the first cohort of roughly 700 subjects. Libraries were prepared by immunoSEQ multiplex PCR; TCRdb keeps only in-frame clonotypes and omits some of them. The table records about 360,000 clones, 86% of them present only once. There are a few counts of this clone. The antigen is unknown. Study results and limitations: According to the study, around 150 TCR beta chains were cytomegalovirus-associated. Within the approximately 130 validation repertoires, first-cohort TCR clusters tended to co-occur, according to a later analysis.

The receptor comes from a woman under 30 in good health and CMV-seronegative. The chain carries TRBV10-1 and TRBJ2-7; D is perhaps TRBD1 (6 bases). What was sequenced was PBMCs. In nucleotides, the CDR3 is TGCGCCAGCAGTGCACTGGACAGCTCCTACGAGCAGTACTTC. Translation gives CASSALDSSYEQYF.